The 16 T cell receptor beta chains reported below all come from one sample, sequenced in a study of blood T cell repertoires in COVID-19. Clones were read by immunoSEQ multiplex PCR, and TCRdb kept only the in-frame ones, dropping some. The table has some 53,000 clones, roughly 87% seen once. The sample comprised peripheral blood. The receptors come from a human donor with active COVID-19. The donor label of this sample is uncertain.

This chain joins TRBV15 and TRBJ2-7, with D possibly TRBD2 on 6 matching bases. The CDR3 has 16 residues. CDR1 and CDR2 (germline): LNHNV, YYDKDF (reference sequence). Trimming stripped 5 bases from V and 9 bases from J, with 26 bases between. CDR3 nucleotides: TGTGCCACCAGCCGAGGGACTCGGGGATCCGAAGTAGGGCAGTACTTC. This translates into CATSRGTRGSEVGQYF.

The rearrangement uses TRBV5-1 and TRBJ2-3, with unresolved D. The CDR3 loop spans 12 amino acids. Germline V gene sequence: CDR1 SGHRS, CDR2 YFSETQ. V was pared by 4 bases and J by 3 bases, with 6 bases between. The CDR3 coding sequence is TGCGCCAGCAGCGCGGAGACAGATACGCAGTATTTT. Protein: CASSAETDTQYF.

This sequence joins TRBV11-2 and TRBJ2-7, with D perhaps matching TRBD1 (6 bases). The germline V and J ends were trimmed by 0 bases and 4 bases, with 13 bases remaining between them. This CDR3 has 15 residues. The V gene's germline CDR1 is SGHAT and CDR2 FQNNGV. CDR3 in amino acids: CASSLEGRGPYEQYF. In nucleotides, the CDR3 is TGTGCCAGCAGCTTAGAAGGCAGGGGTCCGTACGAGCAGTACTTC.

The rearrangement uses TRBV20-1 and TRBJ1-2; D unresolved. The CDR3 has 11 amino acids. Trimming shortened V by 0 bases and J by 5 bases, and 4 bases separated the two germline ends. Germline V gives CDR1 DFQATT, CDR2 SNEGSKA (reference sequence). Here the CDR3 reads CSARDKYGYTF. The DNA of the CDR3 is TGCAGTGCTAGAGATAAATATGGCTACACCTTC.

The chain carries TRBV3-1 (or the pseudogene TRBV3-2) and TRBJ1-6, with 7 positions matching TRBD1. V lost 4 bases, J lost 8 bases, and 2 bases stayed unmatched. Germline assignment: CDR1 LGHDT and CDR2 YNNKEL (reference sequence). The CDR3 has 13 amino acids. CDR3 loop: CASSLRGDSPLHF. CDR3 nucleotide sequence: TGTGCCAGCAGCCTCAGGGGGGATTCACCCCTCCACTTT.

The chain links TRBV10-3 to TRBJ1-6; no definite D call. This CDR3 has 17 amino acids. Trimming cost V 2 bases and J 0 bases, with 11 bases left between them. CDR1 ENHRY and CDR2 SYGVKD come from the germline V gene. In DNA form, the CDR3 reads TGTGCCATCAGTGAGCCTCCCGGGAGCTCCTATAATTCACCCCTCCACTTT. Protein sequence: CAISEPPGSSYNSPLHF.

The chain has TRBV18 and TRBJ1-2, with D perhaps TRBD1 (5 bases). The CDR3 contains 13 residues. Germline V gene data show CDR1 as KGHSH and CDR2 as LQKENI. V lost 2 bases, J lost 1 base, and 5 bases lay in between. For the CDR3, the DNA is TGTGCCAGCTCACCAGACAGTAACTATGGCTACACCTTC. Its translation is CASSPDSNYGYTF.

V usage is TRBV10-3 and J usage is TRBJ1-3; D uncertain. Germline values: CDR1 ENHRY, CDR2 SYGVKD. V was cut by 0 bases and J by 0 bases, with 3 bases left in between. The CDR3 extends over 14 amino acids. The CDR3 sequence: CAISESSSGNTIYF. The DNA of the CDR3 is TGTGCCATCAGTGAGTCCAGCTCTGGAAACACCATATATTTT.

V gene TRBV19 combines with J gene TRBJ1-2; the match to TRBD1 covers 8 bases. Germline CDR1 and CDR2: LNHDA and SQIVND (reference sequence). The CDR3 runs 13 residues. V shed 7 bases and J 5 bases; nucleotides not matched to a gene: 6. In nucleotides, the CDR3 is TGTGCCAGTAATCAGGGGGCAGGGTATGGCTACACCTTC. It specifies CASNQGAGYGYTF.

This sequence joins TRBV7-9 and TRBJ2-1, with a weak D call TRBD2 (6 bases). V was trimmed by 5 bases and J by 9 bases, leaving 17 bases between them. Germline CDR1 reads SEHNR; CDR2 reads FQNEAQ (reference sequence). The CDR3 contains 14 residues. Here the CDR3 DNA reads TGTGCCAGCAGCGGAGGGTCGATGGCGAGTGAGCAGTTCTTC. Its protein is CASSGGSMASEQFF.

This clone came up a few times. This sequence joins TRBV7-8 and TRBJ1-5, with a weak D call TRBD1 (5 bases). The germline V gene has CDR1 SGHVS and CDR2 FQNEAQ. V lost 1 base to trimming and J lost 4 bases, with 14 bases between them. This CDR3 has 16 amino acids. This CDR3 is CASSLVGAGSNQPQHF. The CDR3 region has the DNA TGTGCCAGCAGCTTAGTTGGGGCCGGATCAAATCAGCCCCAGCATTTT. The full variable domain, its missing parts supplied by reference TRBV7-8 and TRBJ1-5, is GAGVSQSPRYKVAKRGQDVALRCDPISGHVSLFWYQQALGQGPEFLTYFQNEAQLDKSGLPSDRFFAERPEGSVSTLKIQRTQQEDSAVYLCASSLVGAGSNQPQHFGDGTRLSIL.

J is TRBJ1-2 and V is TRBV6-5; no clear D gene. Between the trimmed V and J ends, which lost 8 bases and 2 bases, there was a span of 15 bases. The germline gives CDR1 MNHEY, CDR2 SVGAGI. This CDR3 comprises 14 residues. The CDR3 nucleotides read TGTGCCAGCTCCGGAAACCGGGGAAACTATGGCTACACCTTC. It is translated as CASSGNRGNYGYTF.

This rearrangement joins TRBV6-5 to TRBJ1-2; 7 bases are shared with TRBD1. V lost 0 bases, J lost 7 bases, and 5 bases stayed unmatched. CDR1 and CDR2 from the germline V gene are MNHEY and SVGAGI. CDR3 length: 14 residues. For the CDR3, the DNA is TGTGCCAGCAGTTACTCAGGGGGCGCGGGTGGCTACACCTTC. Its translation is CASSYSGGAGGYTF.

V gene TRBV5-1 combines with J gene TRBJ2-7; 12 bases fit TRBD2. The J segment lost 4 bases and the V segment lost 0 bases, leaving 5 bases of the junction unmatched. The germline gives CDR1 SGHRS, CDR2 YFSETQ. The CDR3 covers 16 residues. DNA for the CDR3: TGCGCCAGCAGCTTGGGAGTAACTAGCGGGGGGTACGAGCAGTACTTC. Protein: CASSLGVTSGGYEQYF.

The gene calls are TRBV27 and TRBJ2-3; 7 bases fit TRBD1. The germline V gene encodes CDR1 MNHEY and CDR2 SMNVEV (reference sequence). The CDR3 loop spans 15 amino acids. The junction had 3 bases not matched to a gene; V was cut back by 0 bases and J by 3 bases. Here the CDR3 reads CASSLSQGWTDTQYF. The CDR3 nucleotides read TGTGCCAGCAGTTTATCACAGGGGTGGACAGATACGCAGTATTTT.

The V and J genes are TRBV2 and TRBJ1-2, with D tentatively TRBD1 (5 bases). With 6 bases removed from V and 4 bases from J, the gap between germline ends came to 15 bases. Looked up from germline, CDR1 is SNHLY and CDR2 is FYNNEI. The CDR3 extends over 14 amino acids. The CDR3 DNA is TGTGCCAGCAGCCCAGGGTCGGCGAGCTATGGCTACACCTTC. Its protein is CASSPGSASYGYTF.